This passage covers 19 T cell receptor beta chains from one sample sequenced in a study of T cells in Graves' hyperthyroidism and ophthalmopathy. Amplified regions were TCR beta CDR3 sequences from RNA transcripts. The TCR CDR3 first-round RT-PCR relied on the HTBI primer set. TCRdb re-analysed the multiplex PCR reads in MiXCR, keeping a single row per CDR3 protein. The data hold around 720,000 distinct CDR3 sequences, with roughly a third observed a single time. Sequencing used blood. The source of these receptors is a woman aged 40 to 50 with Graves' hyperthyroidism.

Details on this clonotype: This could be a read error, since a much larger clone is one nucleotide away. The chain links TRBV10-3 to TRBJ1-3, with D unresolved. Germline V lookup: CDR1 ENHRY, CDR2 SYGVKD. The CDR3 runs 14 residues. The CDR3 reads CAARTSRGGNTVYF. The CDR3 region has the DNA TGTGCCGCCCGGACCTCCCGGGGTGGAAACACCGTATATTTT.

V is TRBV15 and J is TRBJ2-5; D remains ambiguous. V gave up 0 bases and J gave up 3 bases, with 8 bases separating them. This CDR3 is built from 14 residues. Germline V CDR1 and CDR2: LNHNV, YYDKDF (reference sequence). Written as DNA, the CDR3 is TGTGCCACCAGCAGAGATCTGGGCGAAGAGACCCAGTACTTC. The encoded protein is CATSRDLGEETQYF.

This clonotype was seen a few times. V gene TRBV5-4 combines with J gene TRBJ2-7, with D perhaps being TRBD1 or TRBD2 (5 bases each). The V and J ends lost 6 bases and 2 bases respectively, with 18 bases between them. CDR3 length: 15 residues. CDR1 SGHNT and CDR2 YYREEE come from the germline V gene (reference sequence). CDR3 in amino acids: CASIRFQGPAYEQYF. The CDR3 nucleotides are TGTGCCAGCATCCGTTTCCAGGGACCCGCCTACGAGCAGTACTTC.

This clonotype was counted a few times. J is TRBJ2-5 and V is TRBV19; 10 bases agree with TRBD1. The CDR3 runs 16 residues. CDR1 and CDR2 from the germline V gene are LNHDA and SQIVND (reference sequence). The junction had 10 bases not matched to a gene; V was cut back by 4 bases and J by 5 bases. CDR3 amino acids: CASSTPGTGDRETQYF. CDR3 sequence (DNA): TGTGCCAGTAGTACTCCCGGGACAGGGGACCGGGAGACCCAGTACTTC.

This clonotype was detected ten times or more. The chain links TRBV7-2 to TRBJ1-5; D is possibly TRBD1 (6 bases). V shed 1 base and J shed 4 bases, with 11 bases lying between them. From germline, CDR1 is SGHTA and CDR2 FQGNSA. The CDR3 sequence is 15 residues long. The CDR3 sequence is CASSLETGFNQPQHF. In DNA, the CDR3 is TGTGCCAGCAGCTTAGAAACAGGGTTTAATCAGCCCCAGCATTTT.

The chain carries TRBV7-2 and TRBJ2-7; tentative D call: TRBD1 (6 bases). The CDR3 covers 14 residues. From germline, CDR1 is SGHTA and CDR2 FQGNSA. Trimming pared 6 bases from V and 2 bases from J, leaving 14 bases between. The CDR3 DNA follows: TGTGCCAGCAGTTGGGCAGGGGCCACCTACGAGCAGTACTTC. Translated: CASSWAGATYEQYF.

This clonotype turned up a few times. The J gene is TRBJ2-6, the V gene TRBV9; D unresolved. The germline V gene encodes CDR1 SGDLS and CDR2 YYNGEE. The V and J ends lost 4 bases and 3 bases respectively, with 8 bases between them. The CDR3 runs 14 residues. As DNA, the CDR3 is TGTGCCAGCAGCCCTCGTCTTGGGGCCAACGTCCTGACTTTC. This sequence encodes CASSPRLGANVLTF.

The rearrangement uses TRBV29-1 and TRBJ2-7, with D hard to call. This CDR3 region has 13 residues. Trimming stripped 8 bases from V and 0 bases from J, with 14 bases between. Germline V gene lookup returns CDR1 SQVTM and CDR2 ANQGSEA. The DNA for the CDR3 is TGCAGCTCTTATCTAGAGGACTCCTACGAGCAGTACTTC. This encodes CSSYLEDSYEQYF.

This chain links TRBV7-8 with TRBJ2-7; D not resolved. The CDR3 extends over 13 amino acids. Germline CDR1 is SGHVS and CDR2 is FQNEAQ. With 2 bases removed from V and 7 bases from J, the gap between germline ends came to 12 bases. The CDR3 DNA follows: TGTGCCAGCAGCTTAAAGGATGGGTTTGAGCAGTACTTC. Its protein product is CASSLKDGFEQYF.

This clonotype was recorded at least ten times. Here the CDR3 reads CASSPWRSYEQYF. CDR3 in DNA: TGTGCCAGCAGCCCTTGGCGCTCCTACGAGCAGTACTTC. J is TRBJ2-7 and V is TRBV7-2; D remains unclear. Germline CDR1 is SGHTA and CDR2 is FQGNSA. The CDR3 runs to 13 residues. Trimming took 5 bases from V and 0 from J, leaving 8 bases between them.

This clonotype was counted between two and nine times. The rearrangement uses TRBV9 and TRBJ2-2; maybe TRBD2 (7 bases). V was pared by 4 bases and J by 5 bases, with 15 bases between. The CDR3 is 15 amino acids. Per germline, CDR1 SGDLS and CDR2 YYNGEE. DNA for the CDR3: TGTGCCAGCAGCCCGCAGGGGAGGGGAACCGGGGAGCTGTTTTTT. It is translated as CASSPQGRGTGELFF.

In its sample, this clonotype was seen many times. The chain recombines TRBV29-1 with TRBJ1-2; D unresolved. With 7 bases removed from V and 0 bases from J, the gap between germline ends came to 6 bases. Germline CDR1 SQVTM, CDR2 ANQGSEA. This CDR3 comprises 11 residues. The CDR3 sequence: CSGESNYGYTF. CDR3 DNA sequence: TGCAGCGGGGAGTCTAACTATGGCTACACCTTC.

J is TRBJ1-1 and V is TRBV5-1; weak D call: TRBD1 (5 bases). There are 17 residues in the CDR3. The V gene's germline CDR1 is SGHRS and CDR2 YFSETQ. V dropped 4 bases and J dropped 4 bases, with 23 bases sitting between them. CDR3 sequence: CASSPRGGFGAITEAFF. In nucleotides, the CDR3 is TGCGCCAGCAGCCCCCGGGGGGGGTTCGGGGCGATCACTGAAGCTTTCTTT.

The CDR3 protein is CASETGNQPQHF. The CDR3 region has the DNA TGTGCCAGCGAGACAGGGAATCAGCCCCAGCATTTT. The V call is TRBV2, the J call TRBJ1-5; 7 bases are a match to TRBD1. The CDR3 totals 12 residues. The V gene end was trimmed by 8 bases and the J gene end by 4 bases; junction bases not matched to a gene: 2. Germline V gene lookup returns CDR1 SNHLY and CDR2 FYNNEI.

A few counts support this clonotype. A much larger clone differs by one base, so this may be a read error. The chain has TRBV7-2 and TRBJ1-5, with 7 bases aligning to TRBD1. Germline-derived CDR1 and CDR2 are SGHTA and FQGNSA. The CDR3 sequence is 12 residues long. The chain's CDR3 is CAISFSPGQPFF. The DNA of the CDR3 is TGTGCCATCAGCTTTTCCCCGGGACAGCCTTTTTTT.

Note on this clonotype: Just one base apart from a much larger clone, this may be a read error. This sequence joins TRBV10-2 and TRBJ1-5; the D is unclear. The CDR3 is made up of 15 amino acids. Germline lookup yields CDR1 WSHSY and CDR2 SAAADI. The CDR3 reads CASRSGLYSNQPRHF. CDR3 in DNA: TGCGCCAGCAGGTCGGGCCTGTATAGCAATCAGCCCCGGCATTTT.

This clonotype was seen only a few times. This chain uses TRBV12-3 or TRBV12-4 with TRBJ1-4, with D tentatively TRBD1 (5 bases). V lost 8 bases and J lost 0, with 16 bases in between. The CDR3 loop spans 16 amino acids. In DNA form, the CDR3 reads TGTGCCAGCCGCGGTGTGGGACCTGCAACTAATGAAAAACTGTTTTTT. As protein: CASRGVGPATNEKLFF.

This clonotype has a count of ten or more. The chain couples TRBV19 to TRBJ2-7; 7 bases are shared with TRBD1. The trim removed 5 bases at V and 5 bases at J, leaving 15 bases unmatched. CDR3 size: 16 residues. Germline V gene sequence: CDR1 LNHDA, CDR2 SQIVND (reference sequence). The CDR3 nucleotides are TGTGCCAGTAGTGTCGCCAAGGGGACAGCTCGGAACGAGCAGTACTTC. Residues: CASSVAKGTARNEQYF. Combining the CDR3 with reference TRBV19 and TRBJ2-7 gives the whole variable domain DGGITQSPKYLFRKEGQNVTLSCEQNLNHDAMYWYRQDPGQGLRLIYYSQIVNDFQKGDIAEGYSVSREKKESFPLTVTSAQKNPTAFYLCASSVAKGTARNEQYFGPGTRLTVT.

This clonotype was counted only a few times. This chain links TRBV19 with TRBJ1-1, with D perhaps matching TRBD1 (5 bases). The V end lost 5 bases, the J end lost 3 bases, and 16 bases lay between the germline ends. Germline V lookup: CDR1 LNHDA, CDR2 SQIVND (reference sequence). CDR3 size: 15 residues. As DNA, the CDR3 is TGTGCCAGTAGTCGCCTCAGGGAGAAGGACACTGAAGCTTTCTTT. Its protein is CASSRLREKDTEAFF.